This entry features one T cell receptor beta chain sequence. Its antigen remains unknown. The sample is drawn from a study of shared clonotypes between healthy human individuals. The data were produced by immunoSEQ multiplex PCR, yet TCRdb's version contains in-frame clones alone and is incomplete. Altogether roughly 700,000 clones are present, about 74% being singletons, with the ten largest covering over 1.5%. General study results and limits: Non-shared clonotypes displayed generation probabilities falling below those of clonotypes present in all four donors.

The sequenced material came from memory CD4+ T cells sorted from blood. The subset is: CD45RA-negative fraction. The receptor comes from a woman in her 30s in good health.

The CDR3 sequence is CASSLGRGQDYTF. The CDR3 nucleotides read TGTGCCAGCAGCTTGGGCAGGGGGCAGGACTACACCTTC. The J gene is TRBJ1-2, the V gene TRBV5-5; 8 bases fit TRBD1. CDR1 is SGHKS and CDR2 is YYEKEE in the germline V gene (reference sequence). V gave up 0 bases and J gave up 10 bases; unmatched junction bases: 5. The CDR3 length is 13 residues.